This T cell receptor (beta chain) is drawn from a study of shared clonotypes between healthy human individuals. Study observations and caveats: Despite large depth, sorted-subset datasets appeared incompletely sequenced.

Methods used by the authors: In the immunoSEQ data, sequences were junction-only and lacked quality scores, so filtering differed. Profiled with immunoSEQ multiplex PCR; TCRdb holds only in-frame clones, not every one. V, J and clone size reflect that table, while D and trimming were determined from the DNA. The table records over 850,000 clones, roughly 74% of them present only once. The CDR3 has 19 residues. The trim removed 3 bases at V and 6 bases at J, leaving 23 bases unmatched. This clone showed up many times. Its cognate antigen is unknown. The clonotype was recovered from a man aged 18 to 29 in good health. Some clones in this sample may be carry-over from other donors' samples. The chain couples TRBV5-3 to TRBJ2-7; 8 bases agree with TRBD2. TRBV5-3 is treated as an ORF (open reading frame) with a function not yet certain. Sequencing input: memory CD4+ T cells from PBMCs. Subset of the sample: CD45RA-negative fraction. The CDR3 coding sequence is TGTGCCAGAAGCTCGCCCGTTAACGACTCATCAGCGGGAGAAGGCGAGCAGTACTTC. Residues: CARSSPVNDSSAGEGEQYF.